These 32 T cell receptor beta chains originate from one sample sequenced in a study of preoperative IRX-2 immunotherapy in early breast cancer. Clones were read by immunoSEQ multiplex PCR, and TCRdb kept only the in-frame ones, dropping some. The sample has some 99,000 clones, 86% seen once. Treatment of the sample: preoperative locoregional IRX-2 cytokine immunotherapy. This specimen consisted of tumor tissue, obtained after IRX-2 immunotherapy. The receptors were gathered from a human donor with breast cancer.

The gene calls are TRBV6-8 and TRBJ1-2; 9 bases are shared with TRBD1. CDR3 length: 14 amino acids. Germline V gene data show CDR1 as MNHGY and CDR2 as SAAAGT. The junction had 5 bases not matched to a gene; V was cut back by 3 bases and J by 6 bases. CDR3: CASSYNTGGDGYTF. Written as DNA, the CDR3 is TGTGCCAGCAGTTATAATACAGGGGGCGATGGCTACACCTTC.

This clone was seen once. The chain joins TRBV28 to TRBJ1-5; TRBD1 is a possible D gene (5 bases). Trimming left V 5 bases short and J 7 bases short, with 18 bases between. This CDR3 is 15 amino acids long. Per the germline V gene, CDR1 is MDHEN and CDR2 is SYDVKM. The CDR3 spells CASSAPGRGRQPQHF. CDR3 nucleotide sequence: TGTGCCAGCAGTGCACCGGGGAGGGGTCGGCAGCCCCAGCATTTT.

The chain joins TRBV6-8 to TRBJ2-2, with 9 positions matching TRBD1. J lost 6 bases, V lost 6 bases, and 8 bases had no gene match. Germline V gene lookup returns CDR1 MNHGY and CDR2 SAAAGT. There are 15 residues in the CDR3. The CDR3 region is CASRAGQGIPGELFF. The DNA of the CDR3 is TGTGCCAGCAGGGCGGGACAGGGAATCCCCGGGGAGCTGTTTTTT.

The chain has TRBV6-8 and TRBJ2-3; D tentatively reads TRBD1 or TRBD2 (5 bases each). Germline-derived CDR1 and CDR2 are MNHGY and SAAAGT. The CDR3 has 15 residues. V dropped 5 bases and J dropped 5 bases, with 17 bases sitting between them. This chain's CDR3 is CASSLGSGAGDTQYF. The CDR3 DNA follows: TGTGCCAGCAGTCTTGGGTCCGGGGCGGGAGATACGCAGTATTTT.

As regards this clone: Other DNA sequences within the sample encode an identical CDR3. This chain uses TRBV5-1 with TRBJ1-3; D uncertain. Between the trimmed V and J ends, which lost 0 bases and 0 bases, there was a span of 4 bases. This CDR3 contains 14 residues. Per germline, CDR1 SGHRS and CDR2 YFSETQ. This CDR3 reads CASSLASSGNTIYF. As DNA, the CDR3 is TGCGCCAGCAGCTTGGCKTCCTCTGGAAACACCATATATTTT.

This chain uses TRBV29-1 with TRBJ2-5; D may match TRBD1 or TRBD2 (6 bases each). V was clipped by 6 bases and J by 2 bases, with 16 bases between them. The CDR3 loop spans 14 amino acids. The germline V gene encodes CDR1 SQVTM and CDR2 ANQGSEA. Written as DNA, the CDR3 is TGCAGCGTGCCGGTAGGGGGGCCACAAGAGACCCAGTACTTC. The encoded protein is CSVPVGGPQETQYF.

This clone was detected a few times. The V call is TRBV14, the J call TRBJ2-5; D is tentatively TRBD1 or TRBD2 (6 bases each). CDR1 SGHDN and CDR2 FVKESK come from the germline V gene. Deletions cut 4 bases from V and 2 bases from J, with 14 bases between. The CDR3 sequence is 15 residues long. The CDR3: CASSLLVGGQETQYF. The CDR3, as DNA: TGTGCCAGCAGCCTCTTGGTAGGGGGGCAAGAGACCCAGTACTTC.

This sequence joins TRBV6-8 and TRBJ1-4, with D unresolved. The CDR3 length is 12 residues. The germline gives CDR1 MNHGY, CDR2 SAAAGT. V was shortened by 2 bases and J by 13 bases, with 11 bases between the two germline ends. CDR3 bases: TGTGCCAGCAGTTACGGCTCGGTAGTACTGTTTTTT. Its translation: CASSYGSVVLFF.

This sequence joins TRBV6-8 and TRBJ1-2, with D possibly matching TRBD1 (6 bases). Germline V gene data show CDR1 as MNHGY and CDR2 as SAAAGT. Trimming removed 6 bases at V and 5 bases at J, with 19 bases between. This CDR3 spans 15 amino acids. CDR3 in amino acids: CASSPPEGGLYGYTF. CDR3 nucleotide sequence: TGTGCCAGCAGCCCCCCAGAGGGGGGACTATATGGCTACACCTTC.

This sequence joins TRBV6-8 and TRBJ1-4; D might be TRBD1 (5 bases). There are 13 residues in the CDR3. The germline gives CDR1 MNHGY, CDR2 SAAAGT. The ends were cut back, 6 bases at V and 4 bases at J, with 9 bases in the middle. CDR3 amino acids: CASRRQFNEKLFF. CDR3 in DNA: TGTGCCAGCAGGAGACAGTTTAATGAAAAACTGTTTTTT.

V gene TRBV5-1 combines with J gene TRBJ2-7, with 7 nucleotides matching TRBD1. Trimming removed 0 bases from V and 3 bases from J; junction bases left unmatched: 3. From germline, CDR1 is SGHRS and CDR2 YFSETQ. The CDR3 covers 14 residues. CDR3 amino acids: CASSLGQGFYEQYF. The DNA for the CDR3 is TGCGCCAGCAGCTTGGGACAGGGCTTCTACGAGCAGTACTTC. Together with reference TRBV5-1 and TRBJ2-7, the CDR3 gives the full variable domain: KAGVTQTPRYLIKTRGQQVTLSCSPISGHRSVSWYQQTPGQGLQFLFEYFSETQRNKGNFPGRFSGRQFSNSRSEMNVSTLELGDSALYLCASSLGQGFYEQYFGPGTRLTVT.

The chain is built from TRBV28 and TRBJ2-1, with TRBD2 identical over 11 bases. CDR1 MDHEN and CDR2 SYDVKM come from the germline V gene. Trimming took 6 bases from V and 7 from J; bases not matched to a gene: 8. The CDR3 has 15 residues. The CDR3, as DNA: TGTGCCAGCAGGCCAACTAGCGGGGGAGGAAATGAGCAGTTCTTC. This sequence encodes CASRPTSGGGNEQFF.

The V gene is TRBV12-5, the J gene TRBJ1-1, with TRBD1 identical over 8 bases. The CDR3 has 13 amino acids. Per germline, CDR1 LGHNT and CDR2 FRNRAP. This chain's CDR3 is CASTDRADTEAFF. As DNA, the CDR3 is TGTGCCAGCACGGACAGGGCGGACACTGAAGCTTTCTTT.

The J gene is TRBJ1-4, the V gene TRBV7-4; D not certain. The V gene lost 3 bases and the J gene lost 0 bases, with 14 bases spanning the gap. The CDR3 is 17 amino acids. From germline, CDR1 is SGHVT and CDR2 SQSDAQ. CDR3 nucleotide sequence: TGTGCCAGCAGCTTGGGTACCCAGTATGCAACTAATGAAAAACTGTTTTTT. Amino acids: CASSLGTQYATNEKLFF.

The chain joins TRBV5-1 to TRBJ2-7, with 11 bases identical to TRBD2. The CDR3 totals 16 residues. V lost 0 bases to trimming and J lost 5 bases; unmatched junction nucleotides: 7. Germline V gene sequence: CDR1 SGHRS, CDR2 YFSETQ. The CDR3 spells CASSLALLAGGNEQYF. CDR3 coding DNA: TGCGCCAGCAGCTTGGCCTTGCTAGCGGGAGGCAACGAGCAGTACTTC.

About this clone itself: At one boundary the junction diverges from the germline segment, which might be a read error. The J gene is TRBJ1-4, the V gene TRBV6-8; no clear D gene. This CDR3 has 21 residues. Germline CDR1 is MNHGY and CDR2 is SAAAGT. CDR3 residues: CASSRLTYLKIYRPRDERLFF. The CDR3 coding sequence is TGTGCCAGCAGCCGACTAACTTATTTGAAGATCTATCGCCCAAGGGATGAAAGACTGTTTTTT.

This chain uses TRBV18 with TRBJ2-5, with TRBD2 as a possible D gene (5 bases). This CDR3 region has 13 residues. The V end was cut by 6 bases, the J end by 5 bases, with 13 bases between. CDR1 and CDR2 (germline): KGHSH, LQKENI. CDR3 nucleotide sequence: TGTGCCAGCTCTCGGACGAGGGATGAGACCCAGTACTTC. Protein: CASSRTRDETQYF.

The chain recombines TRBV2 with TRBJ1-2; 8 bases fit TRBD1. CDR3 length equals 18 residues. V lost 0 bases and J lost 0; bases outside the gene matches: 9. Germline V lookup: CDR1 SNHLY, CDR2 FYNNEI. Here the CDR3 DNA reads TGTGCCAGCAGTGAAGCGGGGGACAGGCGCCCTTCTAACTATGGCTACACCTTC. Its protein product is CASSEAGDRRPSNYGYTF.

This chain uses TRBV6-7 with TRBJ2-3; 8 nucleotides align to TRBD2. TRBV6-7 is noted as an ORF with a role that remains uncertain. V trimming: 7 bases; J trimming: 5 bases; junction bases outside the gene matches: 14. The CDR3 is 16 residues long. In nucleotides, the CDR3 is TGTGCCAGCAAGCTGCCCGGGGGGGCCATGAGAGATACGCAGTATTTT. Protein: CASKLPGGAMRDTQYF.

This CDR3 reads CATVPLGQGRDGYTF. In DNA form, the CDR3 reads TGTGCCACCGTCCCATTGGGACAGGGAAGGGATGGCTACACCTTC. The genes are TRBV19 and TRBJ1-2; TRBD1 agrees at 9 bases. V lost 10 bases to trimming and J lost 6 bases; unmatched junction nucleotides: 15. Germline CDR1 reads LNHDA; CDR2 reads SQIVND (reference sequence). This CDR3 has 15 residues.

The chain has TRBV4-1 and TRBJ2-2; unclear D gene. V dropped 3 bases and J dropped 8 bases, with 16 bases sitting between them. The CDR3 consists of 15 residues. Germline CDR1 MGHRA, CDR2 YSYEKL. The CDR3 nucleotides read TGCGCCAGCAGCCATACAACAGAGGCCTGGGGGGAGCTGTTTTTT. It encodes CASSHTTEAWGELFF.

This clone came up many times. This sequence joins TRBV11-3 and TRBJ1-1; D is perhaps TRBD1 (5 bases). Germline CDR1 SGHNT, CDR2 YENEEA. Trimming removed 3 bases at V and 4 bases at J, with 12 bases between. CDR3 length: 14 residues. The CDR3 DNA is TGTGCCAGCAGCTTGGGGGTAGGCGGCACTGAAGCTTTCTTT. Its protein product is CASSLGVGGTEAFF. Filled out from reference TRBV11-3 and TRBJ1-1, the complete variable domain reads EAGVVQSPRYKIIEKKQPVAFWCNPISGHNTLYWYLQNLGQGPELLIRYENEEAVDDSQLPKDRFSAERLKGVDSTLKIQPAELGDSAVYLCASSLGVGGTEAFFGQGTRLTVV.

CDR3 nucleotide sequence: TGTGCCAGCAGTTCCCCAACCAGGGGTCGCTACGAGCAGTACTTC. It yields the protein CASSSPTRGRYEQYF. The chain joins TRBV6-7 to TRBJ2-7; tentatively, D is TRBD1 (6 bases). TRBV6-7 is an ORF, with its function uncertain. This CDR3 has 15 residues. The ends were cut back, 4 bases at V and 3 bases at J, with 16 bases in the middle.

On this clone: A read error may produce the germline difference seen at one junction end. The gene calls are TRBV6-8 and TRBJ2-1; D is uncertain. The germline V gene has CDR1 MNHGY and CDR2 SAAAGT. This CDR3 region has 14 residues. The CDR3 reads CAISPAHTYNEQFF. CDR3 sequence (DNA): TGTGCCATCAGTCCGGCTCACACCTACAATGAGCAGTTCTTC.

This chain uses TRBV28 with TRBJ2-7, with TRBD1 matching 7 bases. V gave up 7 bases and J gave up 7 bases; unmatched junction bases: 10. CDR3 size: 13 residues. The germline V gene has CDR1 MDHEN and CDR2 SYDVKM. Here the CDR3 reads CASKRQGAGEQYF. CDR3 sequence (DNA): TGTGCCAGCAAGAGACAGGGTGCGGGTGAGCAGTACTTC.

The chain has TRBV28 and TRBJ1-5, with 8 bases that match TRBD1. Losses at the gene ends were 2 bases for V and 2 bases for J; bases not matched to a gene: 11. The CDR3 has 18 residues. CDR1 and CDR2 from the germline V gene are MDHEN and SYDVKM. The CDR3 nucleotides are TGTGCCAGCAGTTTAAAAGCGGCAGGGGGCGATCGCAATCAGCCCCAGCATTTT. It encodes CASSLKAAGGDRNQPQHF.

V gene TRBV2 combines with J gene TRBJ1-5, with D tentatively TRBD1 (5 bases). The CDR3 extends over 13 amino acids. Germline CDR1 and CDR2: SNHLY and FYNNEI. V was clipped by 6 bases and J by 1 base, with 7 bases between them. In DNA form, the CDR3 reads TGTGCCAGCAGCTGGACAAGCAATCAGCCCCAGCATTTT. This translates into CASSWTSNQPQHF.

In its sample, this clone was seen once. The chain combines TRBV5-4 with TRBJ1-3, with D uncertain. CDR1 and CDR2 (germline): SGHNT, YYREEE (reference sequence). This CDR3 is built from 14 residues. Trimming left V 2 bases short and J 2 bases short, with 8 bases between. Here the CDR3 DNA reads TGTGCCAGCAGCTTAGGCCCGACTGGAAACACCATATATTTT. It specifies CASSLGPTGNTIYF. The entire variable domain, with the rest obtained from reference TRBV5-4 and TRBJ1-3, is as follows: ETGVTQSPTHLIKTRGQQVTLRCSSQSGHNTVSWYQQALGQGPQFIFQYYREEENGRGNFPPRFSGLQFPNYSSELNVNALELDDSALYLCASSLGPTGNTIYFGEGSWLTVV.

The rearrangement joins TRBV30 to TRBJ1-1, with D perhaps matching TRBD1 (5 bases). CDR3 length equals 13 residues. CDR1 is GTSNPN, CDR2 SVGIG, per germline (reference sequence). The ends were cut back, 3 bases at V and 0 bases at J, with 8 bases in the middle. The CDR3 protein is CAWSRVLNTEAFF. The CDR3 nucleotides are TGTGCCTGGAGCAGGGTACTGAACACTGAAGCTTTCTTT. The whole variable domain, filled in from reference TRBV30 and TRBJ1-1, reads SQTIHQWPATLVQPVGSPLSLECTVEGTSNPNLYWYRQAAGRGLQLLFYSVGIGQISSEVPQNLSASRPQDRQFILSSKKLLLSDSGFYLCAWSRVLNTEAFFGQGTRLTVV.

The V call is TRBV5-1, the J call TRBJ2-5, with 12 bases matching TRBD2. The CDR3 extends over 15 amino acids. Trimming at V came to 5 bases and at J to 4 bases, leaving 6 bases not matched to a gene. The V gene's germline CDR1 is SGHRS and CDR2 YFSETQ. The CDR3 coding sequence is TGCGCCAGCAGTCCGACTAGCGGGGGCCGAGAGACCCAGTACTTC. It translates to CASSPTSGGRETQYF.

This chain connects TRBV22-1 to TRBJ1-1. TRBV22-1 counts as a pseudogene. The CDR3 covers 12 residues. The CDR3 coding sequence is TGTGCCAGCAGTGTCCGGAGAGACCAAGCTTTCTTT. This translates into CASSVRRDQAFF.

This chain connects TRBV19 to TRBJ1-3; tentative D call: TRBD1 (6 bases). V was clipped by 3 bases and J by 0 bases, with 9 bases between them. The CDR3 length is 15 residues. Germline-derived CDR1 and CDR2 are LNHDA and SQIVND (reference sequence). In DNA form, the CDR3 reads TGTGCCAGTAGTATGGACAGCAACTCTGGAAACACCATATATTTT. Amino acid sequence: CASSMDSNSGNTIYF.